A selection of T cell receptor beta chains follows, all from one sample in a study of Graves' ophthalmopathy and Graves' hyperthyroidism. One entry per CDR3 protein results from TCRdb running MiXCR on the multiplex PCR reads. The sample has 660,000 or so distinct CDR3 sequences; about two fifths are singletons. Specimen: peripheral blood. All receptors derive from an adult man with Graves' ophthalmopathy. Both conserved end residues are part of each CDR3. The D gene is left open where the match is weak. Clone size is shown for a subset of rows, as once, few, many or a class of expanded clone.

CATPGQLGYEQYF,TGTGCAACGCCGGGACAGCTCGGGTACGAGCAGTACTTC,NA,TRBJ2-7,TRBD1,TRBV15
CASSMADRGQPQHF,TGTGCCAGCAGTATGGCTGACCGGGGTCAGCCCCAGCATTTT,few,TRBJ1-5,NA,TRBV12-3/TRBV12-4
CASGLVLEETQYF,TGTGCTAGTGGTTTGGTACTAGAAGAGACCCAGTACTTC,NA,TRBJ2-5,NA,TRBV12-5
CASSLTSGSGETQYF,TGTGCCAGCAGTTTAACTAGCGGGAGTGGGGAGACCCAGTACTTC,NA,TRBJ2-5,TRBD2,TRBV12-3/TRBV12-4
CSARNRASSYEQYF,TGCAGTGCTAGGAACAGGGCGAGCTCCTACGAGCAGTACTTC,many,TRBJ2-7,NA,TRBV20-1
CASRAPQGANVLTF,TGTGCCAGCAGAGCCCCACAGGGGGCCAACGTCCTGACTTTC,NA,TRBJ2-6,NA,TRBV10-3
CSVEAGQGNGYTF,TGCAGCGTTGAGGCCGGACAGGGGAATGGCTACACCTTC,NA,TRBJ1-2,TRBD1,TRBV29-1
CASSPSGRRATEAFF,TGTGCCAGCAGCCCGAGTGGTCGTCGTGCCACTGAAGCTTTCTTT,many,TRBJ1-1,NA,TRBV9
CASSPGRYTEAFF,TGTGCCAGCAGCCCCGGACGGTACACTGAAGCTTTCTTT,many,TRBJ1-1,NA,TRBV7-6
CASSGNLPGQSRPQYF,TGTGCCAGTAGCGGAAATCTCCCGGGACAAAGTCGACCCCAGTACTTC,many,TRBJ2-5,NA,TRBV19
CASSDRTSGGDTQYF,TGTGCCAGCAGCGACCGGACTAGCGGGGGAGATACGCAGTATTTT,few,TRBJ2-3,TRBD2,TRBV13
CASSGGELFF,TGTGCCAGCAGCGGCGGGGAGCTGTTTTTT,many,TRBJ2-2,NA,TRBV2
CASSYSTRPGPGYTF,TGTGCCAGCAGTTACTCGACGCGACCGGGCCCTGGCTACACCTTC,NA,TRBJ1-2,NA,TRBV10-3